Below are 10 T cell receptor beta chains sequenced from a single sample in a study of cytomegalovirus exposure and HLA in healthy donors. Use of 60 Vbeta and 13 Jbeta primers characterized the PCR. Profiling relied on immunoSEQ multiplex PCR, and the TCRdb table lists in-frame clones only, not all of them. The sample has about 57,000 clones, 75% to 85% seen once. The material sequenced was PBMCs. The source is a man aged 25-40 years in good health and CMV-seronegative.

Of note for this clone: Distinct nucleotide sequences in the sample also encode this CDR3. This chain links TRBV7-9 with TRBJ1-6, with 8 bases matching TRBD1. The CDR3 runs to 18 residues. Germline CDR1 and CDR2: SEHNR and FQNEAQ (reference sequence). The trim removed 5 bases at V and 4 bases at J, leaving 13 bases unmatched. CDR3 DNA sequence: TGTGCCAGCAGCGGATTGGACAGGGAGAGGGAGTATAATTCACCCCTCCACTTT. Encoded protein: CASSGLDREREYNSPLHF.

This chain uses TRBV4-1 with TRBJ2-1; D unresolved. V gave up 0 bases and J gave up 6 bases, with 9 bases separating them. CDR1 is MGHRA and CDR2 is YSYEKL in the germline V gene. The CDR3 is 14 residues long. The CDR3 DNA reads TGCGCCAGCAGCCAAGATGGGCCTTCCAATGAGCAGTTCTTC. Amino acid sequence: CASSQDGPSNEQFF.

This clone came up once. This rearrangement joins TRBV9 to TRBJ2-1; 7 bases are shared with TRBD1. V lost 3 bases to trimming and J lost 6 bases; unmatched junction nucleotides: 6. Germline CDR1 SGDLS, CDR2 YYNGEE. The CDR3 loop spans 14 amino acids. Here the CDR3 reads CASSAARTGNEQFF. CDR3 DNA sequence: TGTGCCAGCAGCGCAGCCAGGACAGGCAATGAGCAGTTCTTC.

V is TRBV14 and J is TRBJ2-2, with 9 bases aligning to TRBD1. The CDR3 is made up of 17 amino acids. The V gene's germline CDR1 is SGHDN and CDR2 FVKESK. V lost 3 bases, J lost 3 bases, and 8 bases stayed unmatched. The CDR3 region has the DNA TGTGCCAGCAGCCACCAATTACAGGGGGCGGACACCGGGGAGCTGTTTTTT. Protein sequence: CASSHQLQGADTGELFF.

This clone was seen a handful of times. The gene calls are TRBV27 and TRBJ1-1, with TRBD1 matching over 7 bases. J gave up 0 bases and V 6 bases, and 4 bases lay outside the gene matches. This CDR3 contains 14 residues. Germline V gene sequence: CDR1 MNHEY, CDR2 SMNVEV (reference sequence). CDR3 residues: CASRGQPMNTEAFF. CDR3 nucleotide sequence: TGTGCCAGCAGGGGACAGCCCATGAACACTGAAGCTTTCTTT.

The chain recombines TRBV5-4 with TRBJ2-7; 8 bases are a match to TRBD2. V shed 2 bases, J shed 7 bases, and the junction held 5 bases outside the gene matches. The CDR3 loop spans 13 amino acids. The V gene's germline CDR1 is SGHNT and CDR2 YYREEE (reference sequence). CDR3 in DNA: TGTGCCAGCAGCTTCGAAGCGGGAGATGAGCAGTACTTC. Protein product: CASSFEAGDEQYF.

V gene TRBV9 combines with J gene TRBJ2-5, with D possibly being TRBD1 (6 bases). The CDR3 runs 14 residues. CDR1 and CDR2 (germline): SGDLS, YYNGEE. The ends were cut back, 2 bases at V and 1 base at J, with 9 bases in the middle. CDR3 bases: TGTGCCAGCAGCGTCAGGGGCGGCCAAGAGACCCAGTACTTC. This gives the protein CASSVRGGQETQYF.

The rearrangement joins TRBV6-6 to TRBJ2-7; D perhaps matches TRBD2 (6 bases). Germline assignment: CDR1 MNHNY and CDR2 SVGAGI (reference sequence). The CDR3 loop spans 13 amino acids. Trimming left V 11 bases short and J 2 bases short, with 16 bases between. The CDR3 reads CAVDAGTPYEQYF. For the CDR3, the DNA is TGTGCCGTAGATGCGGGGACCCCCTACGAGCAGTACTTC.

In this sample, this clone turned up once. CDR3 in DNA: TGTGCCAGCAGCGAGACAGAAGGTTGGGAAAAACTGTTTTTT. Protein sequence: CASSETEGWEKLFF. This chain connects TRBV9 to TRBJ1-4; a weak D match, TRBD1 (5 bases). The V end was cut by 3 bases, the J end by 8 bases, with 14 bases between. Germline CDR1 and CDR2: SGDLS and YYNGEE. The CDR3 has 14 residues.

This clone was observed once. The V gene is TRBV30, the J gene TRBJ2-1, with TRBD1 matching 8 bases. The length of the CDR3 is 13 residues. V shed 3 bases, J shed 10 bases, and the junction held 8 bases outside the gene matches. Per germline, CDR1 GTSNPN and CDR2 SVGIG (reference sequence). The CDR3 is CAWSRLPGGEQFF. CDR3 bases: TGTGCCTGGAGCCGCCTCCCAGGGGGCGAGCAGTTCTTC.